This record concerns one T cell receptor (beta chain) sequence. What it recognizes is unknown. The identical CDR3 is also encoded by other nucleotide sequences in the sample. Researchers ran the PCR with 60 Vbeta and 13 Jbeta primers. The table came from immunoSEQ multiplex PCR; TCRdb's copy has only in-frame clones and leaves some out. The profile shows some 200,000 clones, roughly 89% of them singletons. V was clipped by 6 bases and J by 1 base; unmatched bases: 3. CDR1 LNHNV and CDR2 YYDKDF come from the germline V gene (reference sequence). The CDR3 is made up of 13 amino acids. The data stem from a study of cytomegalovirus exposure and HLA in healthy donors. Study observations and caveats: A later analysis linked a missense variant in DCLRE1C to the trimming of TCR beta V and J genes. For presence/absence analyses, sequencing depth was assumed to be roughly uniform across donors.

The genes are TRBV15 and TRBJ2-7, with 7 nucleotides matching TRBD1. The source of this sequence is a woman aged 18-29 years in good health and CMV-seronegative. Specimen: PBMCs. CDR3 sequence reads: CATSRDRSYEQYF. In nucleotides, the CDR3 is TGTGCCACCAGTAGGGACAGATCCTACGAGCAGTACTTC.